A single sample gave rise to the 32 T cell receptor beta chains below, sequenced in a study of T cells in Graves' hyperthyroidism and ophthalmopathy. The source material, RNA transcripts, was used to amplify TCR beta CDR3 regions. Primed by the HTBI set, a first-round RT-PCR was run on the TCR CDR3. TCRdb independently ran MiXCR on the multiplex PCR reads; one entry per CDR3 protein. This sample has approximately 530,000 distinct CDR3 sequences, with 15% to 20% found just once. What was sequenced was blood. These receptors were obtained from a man aged 40-49 years with Graves' ophthalmopathy.

In its sample, this clonotype was seen many times. The rearrangement uses TRBV10-3 and TRBJ1-6; possible D gene TRBD1, 5 bases. Trimming stripped 6 bases from V and 13 bases from J, with 19 bases between. CDR1 and CDR2 from the germline V gene are ENHRY and SYGVKD. This CDR3 contains 14 residues. Here the CDR3 reads CAISEPDGGGPLHF. The DNA of the CDR3 is TGTGCCATCAGCGAACCAGACGGCGGGGGGCCCCTCCACTTT.

The chain carries TRBV29-1 and TRBJ1-3; the D gene is possibly TRBD1 (6 bases). CDR1 is SQVTM and CDR2 is ANQGSEA in the germline V gene. V was clipped by 7 bases and J by 0 bases, with 13 bases between them. CDR3 size: 14 residues. CDR3 nucleotides: TGCAGCGCCACAGGGATTCACTCTGGAAACACCATATATTTT. Translation: CSATGIHSGNTIYF.

The table lists this clonotype with many counts. This chain connects TRBV27 to TRBJ2-1; tentatively, D is TRBD2 (5 bases). The CDR3 is 13 residues long. Trimming took off 0 bases at V and 7 bases at J, with 7 bases between the two ends. The germline V gene has CDR1 MNHEY and CDR2 SMNVEV (reference sequence). CDR3 residues: CASSLSGDNEQFF. The CDR3 region has the DNA TGTGCCAGCAGTTTATCGGGAGATAATGAGCAGTTCTTC.

The chain has TRBV20-1 and TRBJ2-7; 8 bases match TRBD2. Germline V gives CDR1 DFQATT, CDR2 SNEGSKA (reference sequence). This CDR3 has 13 residues. J was trimmed by 6 bases and V by 3 bases; bases with no gene match: 7. CDR3: CSASRGGRREQYF. In nucleotides, the CDR3 is TGCAGTGCTAGTCGGGGGGGTCGGCGCGAGCAGTACTTC.

The chain employs TRBV20-1 and TRBJ1-5, with D maybe TRBD1 (6 bases). The CDR3 sequence is 15 residues long. Germline values: CDR1 DFQATT, CDR2 SNEGSKA (reference sequence). V lost 2 bases and J 2 bases, leaving 13 bases between the germline ends. CDR3 sequence: CSARKGGGGNQPQHF. As DNA, the CDR3 is TGCAGTGCTAGAAAGGGGGGAGGGGGCAATCAGCCCCAGCATTTT.

There are many counts of this clonotype. The chain employs TRBV28 and TRBJ2-7, with D tentatively TRBD2 (6 bases). Germline V gene lookup returns CDR1 MDHEN and CDR2 SYDVKM. The V and J ends lost 5 bases and 7 bases respectively, with 24 bases between them. This CDR3 spans 16 amino acids. DNA for the CDR3: TGTGCCAGCAGTGACCCATCACCTGGCTCGGGGGTTGAGCAGTACTTC. It codes for CASSDPSPGSGVEQYF.

The chain joins TRBV7-9 to TRBJ2-1; D may be TRBD1 (5 bases). Trimming took 1 base from V and 10 from J, leaving 14 bases between them. Germline lookup yields CDR1 SEHNR and CDR2 FQNEAQ (reference sequence). The CDR3 contains 14 residues. The CDR3 DNA follows: TGTGCCAGCAGCTTAGGGGGCGTCCGCCCCGAGCAGTTCTTC. Translation: CASSLGGVRPEQFF.

CDR3 protein: CSARAWGREFGYEQYF. Written as DNA, the CDR3 is TGCAGTGCTAGAGCATGGGGCAGGGAATTTGGGTACGAGCAGTACTTC. This chain uses TRBV20-1 with TRBJ2-7; perhaps TRBD1 as D (5 bases). This CDR3 has 16 residues. Trimming shortened V by 1 base and J by 4 bases, and 20 bases separated the two germline ends. Germline assignment: CDR1 DFQATT and CDR2 SNEGSKA (reference sequence).

V and J are TRBV5-5 and TRBJ2-1; D may be TRBD1 (6 bases). This CDR3 has 16 residues. Germline V lookup: CDR1 SGHKS, CDR2 YYEKEE (reference sequence). V dropped 4 bases and J dropped 4 bases, with 18 bases sitting between them. The CDR3 nucleotides read TGTGCCAGCAGCGCATTAACAGGGACGGGGTACAATGAGCAGTTCTTC. It is translated as CASSALTGTGYNEQFF.

The rearrangement joins TRBV27 to TRBJ2-3; TRBD2 matches at 8 bases. The V segment lost 4 bases and the J segment 4 bases; nucleotides outside the gene matches: 13. CDR3 length: 17 amino acids. From germline, CDR1 is MNHEY and CDR2 SMNVEV (reference sequence). CDR3 DNA: TGTGCCAGCAGTTCCCCCCTCGGGAGGGGCGGGGCAGATACGCAGTATTTT. Translating gives CASSSPLGRGGADTQYF.

J is TRBJ1-5 and V is TRBV27; 7 nucleotides line up with TRBD1. With 10 bases clipped from V and 9 bases from J, the junction kept 18 bases outside the gene matches. The CDR3 sequence is 15 residues long. Per germline, CDR1 MNHEY and CDR2 SMNVEV (reference sequence). CDR3 amino acids: CAMPTGVAGALPQHF. In DNA form, the CDR3 reads TGTGCCATGCCTACAGGGGTCGCCGGAGCCCTGCCCCAGCATTTT.

This clonotype has a count of ten or more. The rearrangement links TRBV7-2 to TRBJ2-7; 10 bases line up with TRBD2. J was trimmed by 2 bases and V by 0 bases; bases with no gene match: 1. This CDR3 is 15 amino acids long. CDR1 SGHTA and CDR2 FQGNSA come from the germline V gene. In DNA, the CDR3 is TGTGCCAGCAGCTTAGCACTAGCGGGGACCTACGAGCAGTACTTC. It codes for CASSLALAGTYEQYF.

The chain combines TRBV15 with TRBJ1-1; D is possibly TRBD1 (6 bases). V was shortened by 10 bases and J by 1 base, with 19 bases between the two germline ends. The germline gives CDR1 LNHNV, CDR2 YYDKDF (reference sequence). This CDR3 has 15 residues. The CDR3 nucleotides are TGTGCCATTCTCAAGAGCGGAGGGGGGAACACTGAAGCTTTCTTT. Its protein is CAILKSGGGNTEAFF. The variable domain in full, completed from reference TRBV15 and TRBJ1-1, reads DAMVIQNPRYQVTQFGKPVTLSCSQTLNHNVMYWYQQKSSQAPKLLFHYYDKDFNNEADTPDNFQSRRPNTSFCFLDIRSPGLGDTAMYLCAILKSGGGNTEAFFGQGTRLTVV.

This chain joins TRBV7-8 and TRBJ2-3; 11 bases map to TRBD2. The CDR3 runs 20 residues. Germline CDR1 and CDR2: SGHVS and FQNEAQ. The V gene end was trimmed by 6 bases and the J gene end by 0 bases; junction bases not matched to a gene: 17. DNA for the CDR3: TGTGCCAGCAGACCCCCCCCGGCACTAGCGGGAGAAGCTAGCACAGATACGCAGTATTTT. Amino acids: CASRPPPALAGEASTDTQYF.

This clonotype was counted only a few times. V usage is TRBV2 and J usage is TRBJ1-1; D not certain. CDR3 length equals 14 residues. Trimming removed 7 bases from V and 0 bases from J, with 12 bases in between. CDR1 is SNHLY and CDR2 is FYNNEI in the germline V gene. CDR3 bases: TGTGCCAGCACCGTGACGTACATGAACACTGAAGCTTTCTTT. This encodes CASTVTYMNTEAFF.

In its sample, this clonotype was seen many times. V and J are TRBV5-1 and TRBJ2-1; either TRBD1 or TRBD2 may fit D (5 bases each). CDR1 and CDR2 from the germline V gene are SGHRS and YFSETQ. The CDR3 consists of 15 residues. Trimming stripped 4 bases from V and 0 bases from J, with 11 bases between. The CDR3 protein is CASSGATSSYNEQFF. The DNA of the CDR3 is TGCGCCAGCAGCGGGGCTACTAGCTCCTACAATGAGCAGTTCTTC.

This clonotype has more than one count but fewer than ten. The rearrangement uses TRBV3-1 and TRBJ1-4, with a possible D match to TRBD1 (6 bases). Germline V CDR1 and CDR2: LGHDT, YNNKEL (reference sequence). CDR3 size: 14 residues. V shed 8 bases and J shed 8 bases, with 18 bases lying between them. The CDR3, as DNA: TGTGCCAGCGGTACGGGGGGGGCAGGGGAAAAACTGTTTTTT. Residues: CASGTGGAGEKLFF.

This clonotype was observed at least ten times. The CDR3 loop is CASSFWRGGETQYF. In DNA form, the CDR3 reads TGTGCCAGCAGTTTCTGGCGGGGGGGAGAGACCCAGTACTTC. V usage is TRBV12-3 or TRBV12-4 and J usage is TRBJ2-5; the match to TRBD2 covers 9 bases. The CDR3 runs 14 residues. The junction had 3 bases not matched to a gene; V was cut back by 3 bases and J by 4 bases.

V is TRBV7-8 and J is TRBJ2-7; a weak D match, TRBD1 (6 bases). The length of the CDR3 is 16 residues. V lost 6 bases, J lost 0 bases, and 18 bases lay in between. From germline, CDR1 is SGHVS and CDR2 FQNEAQ. The CDR3 spells CASRPHPQGNSYEQYF. CDR3 DNA sequence: TGTGCCAGCAGGCCTCACCCCCAGGGGAACTCCTACGAGCAGTACTTC.

V and J are TRBV20-1 and TRBJ2-3; the D gene is possibly TRBD2 (7 bases). Germline V gene data show CDR1 as DFQATT and CDR2 as SNEGSKA (reference sequence). The CDR3 extends over 13 amino acids. The V gene lost 6 bases and the J gene lost 5 bases, with 15 bases spanning the gap. The CDR3 loop is CSATGGRVDTQYF. CDR3 sequence (DNA): TGCAGTGCCACGGGGGGCCGGGTAGATACGCAGTATTTT.

There are a few counts of this clonotype. This sequence joins TRBV4-2 and TRBJ2-7, with 10 bases lining up with TRBD2. The CDR3 loop spans 15 amino acids. Germline-derived CDR1 and CDR2 are LGHNA and YNFKEQ. The V segment lost 0 bases and the J segment 7 bases; nucleotides outside the gene matches: 6. The CDR3 reads CASSQETSGALEQYF. As DNA, the CDR3 is TGTGCCAGCAGCCAAGAAACTAGCGGGGCACTGGAGCAGTACTTC.

The chain joins TRBV24-1 to TRBJ2-3; unclear D gene. The germline gives CDR1 KGHDR, CDR2 SFDVKD. V lost 0 bases, J lost 0 bases, and 3 bases lay in between. The CDR3 runs to 14 residues. The CDR3 region is CATSDLLSTDTQYF. In DNA, the CDR3 is TGTGCCACCAGTGATTTGCTAAGCACAGATACGCAGTATTTT.

Only a few counts were recorded for this clonotype. This chain links TRBV4-1 with TRBJ2-3; tentative D call: TRBD1 (5 bases). From germline, CDR1 is MGHRA and CDR2 YSYEKL. Trimming shortened V by 4 bases and J by 3 bases, and 11 bases separated the two germline ends. The CDR3 runs to 14 residues. DNA of the CDR3: TGCGCCAGCAGCCCGGTGGGGCAAACAGATACGCAGTATTTT. It encodes CASSPVGQTDTQYF.

This clonotype was picked up a small number of times. V usage is TRBV28 and J usage is TRBJ2-5, with 7 bases identical to TRBD2. The CDR3 is 16 amino acids. Germline V gene data show CDR1 as MDHEN and CDR2 as SYDVKM. J lost 4 bases, V lost 6 bases, and 14 bases had no gene match. CDR3 in DNA: TGTGCCAGCAGGACCCTGTGGGGAGGGCCGGGAGAGACCCAGTACTTC. It specifies CASRTLWGGPGETQYF. The whole variable domain, remainder taken from reference TRBV28 and TRBJ2-5, is DVKVTQSSRYLVKRTGEKVFLECVQDMDHENMFWYRQDPGLGLRLIYFSYDVKMKEKGDIPEGYSVSREKKERFSLILESASTNQTSMYLCASRTLWGGPGETQYFGPGTRLLVL.

This clonotype has a single count. The V call is TRBV10-3, the J call TRBJ2-7; D is possibly TRBD1 or TRBD2 (5 bases each). The germline CDR1 and CDR2 sequences are ENHRY and SYGVKD. Trimming took 4 bases from V and 1 from J, leaving 17 bases between them. The CDR3 is made up of 16 amino acids. The CDR3 reads CAISGGLGVGSYEQYF. CDR3 coding DNA: TGTGCCATCAGTGGAGGATTGGGGGTTGGGTCCTACGAGCAGTACTTC.

The chain recombines TRBV28 with TRBJ2-1; 10 bases are shared with TRBD1. Germline assignment: CDR1 MDHEN and CDR2 SYDVKM. The CDR3 contains 14 residues. Germline trimming cut 5 bases from V and 8 bases from J; bases unmatched to any gene: 6. DNA of the CDR3: TGTGCCAGCAGTAACTCCGGGACAGGGGATGAGCAGTTCTTC. Translated, it gives CASSNSGTGDEQFF.

As regards this clonotype: A much larger clone differs by one base, so this may be a read error. The chain couples TRBV30 to TRBJ1-5, with a possible D match to TRBD1 (6 bases). CDR3 length: 12 amino acids. Germline V CDR1 and CDR2: GTSNPN, SVGIG (reference sequence). The CDR3 DNA is TGTGCCCGGAGTACCCTGGGGGCCTTCCAGCATTTT. Encoded protein: CARSTLGAFQHF.

There are many counts of this clonotype. The chain uses TRBV5-8 and TRBJ2-3, with TRBD2 matching 7 bases. This CDR3 region has 14 residues. After removal of 5 bases from V and 6 bases from J, the junction contained 9 bases not matched to a gene. Germline lookup yields CDR1 SGHTS and CDR2 YDEGEE. The CDR3 sequence: CASREAGVADTQYF. In DNA form, the CDR3 reads TGTGCCAGCAGGGAGGCGGGAGTGGCGGATACGCAGTATTTT.

In this sample, this clonotype turned up many times. This chain's CDR3 is CASSLAGGEGETQYF. The CDR3 nucleotides read TGTGCCAGCAGCTTAGCAGGGGGCGAAGGCGAGACCCAGTACTTC. This sequence joins TRBV7-6 and TRBJ2-5, with 7 bases aligning to TRBD1. This CDR3 contains 15 residues. The germline CDR1 and CDR2 sequences are SGHVS and FNYEAQ. With 0 bases clipped from V and 5 bases from J, the junction kept 6 bases outside the gene matches.

The genes are TRBV7-2 and TRBJ2-7, with a tentative D call TRBD2 (6 bases). This CDR3 comprises 14 residues. CDR1 is SGHTA, CDR2 FQGNSA, per germline. V dropped 4 bases and J dropped 7 bases, with 17 bases sitting between them. The CDR3 region is CASSSNGGSEEQYF. The CDR3 DNA is TGTGCCAGCAGCTCAAATGGGGGGTCAGAAGAGCAGTACTTC.

This chain connects TRBV13 to TRBJ2-5; 7 nucleotides align to TRBD2. Germline V gene data show CDR1 as PRHDT and CDR2 as FYEKMQ (reference sequence). CDR3 length: 15 amino acids. V trimming: 7 bases; J trimming: 5 bases; junction bases outside the gene matches: 13. In DNA, the CDR3 is TGTGCCAGCATCCCTCCGATGGGGGGGAGGGAGACCCAGTACTTC. This encodes CASIPPMGGRETQYF.

Turning to this clonotype: A much larger clone is a single base away; this may be a read error. The chain carries TRBV6-5 and TRBJ2-1; D is perhaps TRBD2 (5 bases). This CDR3 contains 15 residues. Between the trimmed V and J ends, which lost 5 bases and 12 bases, there was a span of 23 bases. The germline V gene encodes CDR1 MNHEY and CDR2 SVGAGI. The DNA of the CDR3 is TGTGCCAGCAGTGAGTCGAGGTCACGGACTGAGAGGCAGTTCTTC. This codes for CASSESRSRTERQFF.